This T cell receptor (beta chain) came from a study of T cells in Graves' hyperthyroidism and ophthalmopathy. Amplification targeted TCR beta CDR3 regions from RNA transcripts. RT-PCR in the first round (using the HTBI primer set) targeted the TCR CDR3. TCRdb passed the multiplex PCR reads through MiXCR, listing each CDR3 protein once. This table holds 300,000 to 400,000 distinct CDR3 sequences, around a sixth found once. Germline assignment: CDR1 MNHEY and CDR2 SMNVEV (reference sequence). Trimming pared 6 bases from V and 5 bases from J, leaving 7 bases between. The CDR3 loop spans 11 amino acids. The V call is TRBV27, the J call TRBJ1-1; a possible D gene is TRBD1 (5 bases). This receptor was taken from a woman between 50 and 59 years old with Graves' hyperthyroidism. The sample comprised blood. The CDR3 loop reads CASRRGTEAFF. The CDR3 DNA follows: TGTGCCAGCAGGCGGGGGACTGAAGCTTTCTTT.